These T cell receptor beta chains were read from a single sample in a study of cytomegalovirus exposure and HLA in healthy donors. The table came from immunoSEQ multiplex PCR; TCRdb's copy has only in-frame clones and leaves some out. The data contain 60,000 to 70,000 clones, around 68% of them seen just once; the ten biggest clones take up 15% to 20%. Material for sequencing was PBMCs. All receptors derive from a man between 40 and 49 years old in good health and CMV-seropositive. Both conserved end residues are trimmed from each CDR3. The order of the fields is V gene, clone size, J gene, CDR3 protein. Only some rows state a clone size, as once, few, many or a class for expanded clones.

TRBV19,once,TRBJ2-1,ASSTRRGTLSYNEQF
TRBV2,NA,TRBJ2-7,ASNPRRGGEQY
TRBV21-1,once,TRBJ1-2,ASSKEFVSPPGYGYT
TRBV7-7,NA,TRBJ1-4,ASSRTGGEKLF
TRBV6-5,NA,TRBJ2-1,ASSYLPGTGGSEQF
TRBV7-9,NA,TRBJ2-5,ASNAGTQETQY
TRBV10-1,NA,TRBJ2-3,ASTRSRADTQY
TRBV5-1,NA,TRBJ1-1,ASRQFRDRGPPNTEAF
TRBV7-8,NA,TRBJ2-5,ASSLNQRAQY
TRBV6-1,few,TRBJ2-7,ASSRDRGHHEQY
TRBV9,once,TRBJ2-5,ASSVDPTSWETQY
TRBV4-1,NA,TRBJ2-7,ASSQDLASGLYEQY
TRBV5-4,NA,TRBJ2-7,ASSYGQATGDEQY
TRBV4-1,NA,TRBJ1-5,ASSQGLFRGSNQPQH
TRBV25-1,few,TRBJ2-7,ASSESLDRGQGEQY
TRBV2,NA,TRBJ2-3,ASSGLVAGQETTDTQY